This T cell receptor (beta chain) is from a study of STAT5B mutations in CD4+ large granular lymphocyte leukemia. The data were produced by immunoSEQ multiplex PCR, yet TCRdb's version contains in-frame clones alone and is incomplete. The sample shows about 30,000 clones, around 85% of them seen only once. Sequencing used CD4+ T cells from blood buffy coats. The receptor was isolated from a human donor in good health.

The CDR3 coding sequence is TGTGCCAGCAGCTTGGGCTGGACAGGGACGGATGAGCAGTTCTTC. This sequence encodes CASSLGWTGTDEQFF. J is TRBJ2-1 and V is TRBV5-5; TRBD1 agrees at 8 bases. The CDR3 sequence is 15 residues long. Germline V lookup: CDR1 SGHKS, CDR2 YYEKEE (reference sequence). V was pared by 0 bases and J by 8 bases, with 7 bases of the junction left unmatched.